The 22 T cell receptor beta chains reported below all come from one sample, sequenced in a study of CXCR3-negative and CXCR3-positive naive CD8 T cells. UMI labels and 5' RACE were used to prepare the TRB cDNA libraries. TCRdb re-called the 5' RACE reads and gives one entry per CDR3 protein, without DNA. The sample table includes 28,000 or so distinct CDR3 sequences. Sequenced: naive CXCR3- CD8+ T cells from blood. Indicated subset: CD45RO-CCR7+CD27+CD95- naive CD8+ T cells lacking CXCR3 (TNR3-). The receptors stem from a human donor in good health. Some clones in this sample may be carry-over from other donors' samples.

CDR3 loop: CSARGSSGSYEQYF. The chain has TRBV20-1 and TRBJ2-7; TCRdb returns TRBD2, unconfirmable since there is no DNA. CDR1 is DFQATT, CDR2 SNEGSKA, per germline (reference sequence). The CDR3 contains 14 residues.

V usage is TRBV4-1 and J usage is TRBJ2-2; TCRdb's D gene call, TRBD1, goes unchecked for lack of DNA. From germline, CDR1 is MGHRA and CDR2 YSYEKL. This CDR3 has 15 residues. The CDR3 reads CASSQEDRVTGELFF.

This chain uses TRBV6-5 with TRBJ2-7; TCRdb's assignment of TRBD2 cannot be checked, as there is no DNA. CDR1 and CDR2 from the germline V gene are MNHEY and SVGAGI. The CDR3 is 15 residues long. CDR3 sequence: CASRARTSQNLEQYF.

The chain is built from TRBV29-1 and TRBJ1-4. The CDR3 spans 13 residues. Germline loops: CDR1 SQVTM, CDR2 ANQGSEA. The CDR3 reads CSVESQLDEKLFF.

The chain combines TRBV20-1 with TRBJ1-1. CDR1 is DFQATT, CDR2 SNEGSKA, per germline (reference sequence). The CDR3 totals 12 residues. This CDR3 is CSVKTGNTEAFF.

The rearrangement joins TRBV7-2 to TRBJ1-1; TCRdb lists TRBD1, though no DNA is available to test this call. Germline-derived CDR1 and CDR2 are SGHTA and FQGNSA. This CDR3 has 14 amino acids. This chain's CDR3 is CASSFLQGDTEAFF.

This sequence joins TRBV20-1 and TRBJ2-7; no DNA is available, so the TRBD1 call from TCRdb remains unchecked. Germline V CDR1 and CDR2: DFQATT, SNEGSKA (reference sequence). The CDR3 runs to 15 residues. CDR3 sequence reads: CSADPVTQDPYEQYF.

The V and J genes are TRBV27 and TRBJ2-7; the D call from TCRdb, TRBD1, cannot be confirmed without DNA. The CDR3 is 14 residues long. Germline CDR1 is MNHEY and CDR2 is SMNVEV (reference sequence). The CDR3 spells CASSFGTGSYEQYF.

V usage is TRBV6-2 or TRBV6-3 and J usage is TRBJ1-1; the D call of TRBD1 rests on TCRdb alone, since no DNA is present to check it. CDR1 is MNHEY and CDR2 is SVGEGT in the germline V gene. CDR3 length: 16 amino acids. This CDR3 is CASSYEFGGSDTEAFF.

Here the CDR3 reads CSARDKENSPLHF. The J gene is TRBJ1-6, the V gene TRBV20-1. Germline loops: CDR1 DFQATT, CDR2 SNEGSKA (reference sequence). This CDR3 comprises 13 residues.

The chain couples TRBV4-3 to TRBJ1-1; the TCRdb D gene call, TRBD1, has no DNA to confirm it. The CDR3 is 16 amino acids. Germline-derived CDR1 and CDR2 are LGHNA and YSLEER. The CDR3 spells CASSQDRGQRNTEAFF.

V gene TRBV18 combines with J gene TRBJ2-1; TCRdb outputs TRBD1, but without DNA this stays unchecked. The CDR3 spans 16 residues. From germline, CDR1 is KGHSH and CDR2 LQKENI. The CDR3 region is CASSPSGTGGYNEQFF.

This clonotype is identified as medium-sized from frequency. The gene calls are TRBV6-2 or TRBV6-3 and TRBJ1-1; with no DNA, the TCRdb D assignment of TRBD1 cannot be verified. Germline-derived CDR1 and CDR2 are MNHEY and SVGEGT. This CDR3 has 13 amino acids. CDR3: CASTVGIYTEAFF.

The chain uses TRBV6-5 and TRBJ1-1; TCRdb lists TRBD1, though no DNA is available to test this call. CDR3 length equals 15 residues. Germline CDR1 is MNHEY and CDR2 is SVGAGI. CDR3 residues: CASSYWPGVTTEAFF.

This chain links TRBV4-1 with TRBJ1-2. This CDR3 spans 14 amino acids. The germline V gene encodes CDR1 MGHRA and CDR2 YSYEKL. CDR3 amino acids: CASSPVGELRGYTF.

The J gene is TRBJ2-5, the V gene TRBV11-2; TCRdb calls TRBD1, which cannot be checked without DNA. The germline CDR1 and CDR2 sequences are SGHAT and FQNNGV. The CDR3 has 15 residues. The CDR3 spells CASSLEGERGETQYF.

The V and J genes are TRBV25-1 and TRBJ1-5. The CDR3 has 14 amino acids. Germline loops: CDR1 MGHDK, CDR2 SYGVNS. The CDR3 here is CASRGGEGNQPQHF.

The CDR3 loop is CASGPGPETQYF. The chain uses TRBV19 and TRBJ2-5; absent DNA, TCRdb's TRBD1 call cannot be checked. Germline CDR1 and CDR2: LNHDA and SQIVND (reference sequence). The CDR3 loop spans 12 amino acids. Based on the CDR3 plus reference TRBV19 and TRBJ2-5, the full variable domain is DGGITQSPKYLFRKEGQNVTLSCEQNLNHDAMYWYRQDPGQGLRLIYYSQIVNDFQKGDIAEGYSVSREKKESFPLTVTSAQKNPTAFYLCASGPGPETQYFGPGTRLLVL.

This chain joins TRBV5-1 and TRBJ2-1; lacking DNA, the TRBD1 call made by TCRdb goes unchecked. The CDR3 contains 13 residues. Germline-derived CDR1 and CDR2 are SGHRS and YFSETQ. The CDR3 is CASSLWRDNEQFF.

The V gene is TRBV29-1, the J gene TRBJ2-7; TCRdb reports TRBD2, a call that lacks DNA to check it against. Germline CDR1 is SQVTM and CDR2 is ANQGSEA. CDR3 length: 15 residues. CDR3 sequence reads: CSVEGAIEKPYEQYF.

The chain is built from TRBV29-1 and TRBJ2-7; TCRdb's D call, TRBD1, is unchecked because there is no DNA. CDR3 length: 11 amino acids. Germline lookup yields CDR1 SQVTM and CDR2 ANQGSEA. The CDR3 is CSVGTAYEQYF.

The V gene is TRBV20-1, the J gene TRBJ1-2; TCRdb calls TRBD1, which cannot be checked without DNA. From germline, CDR1 is DFQATT and CDR2 SNEGSKA (reference sequence). There are 15 residues in the CDR3. The CDR3 region is CSARDIGQGAYGYTF.